The 30 T cell receptor beta chains listed next were all sequenced from one sample in a study of T cell responses to AZD1222 COVID-19 vaccine. Sequencing was performed with immunoSEQ multiplex PCR; in TCRdb, only in-frame clones are kept and a portion is missing. The sample lists 130,000 or so clones; more than 85% were seen once. Material: peripheral blood, obtained on day 0 of MenACWY control vaccination. The receptors originated from an adult in good health.

The chain combines TRBV9 with TRBJ2-3, with no clear D. This CDR3 is 12 amino acids long. V was cut by 0 bases and J by 6 bases, with 5 bases left in between. CDR1 SGDLS and CDR2 YYNGEE come from the germline V gene. CDR3: CASSVGVDTQYF. CDR3 in DNA: TGTGCCAGCAGCGTAGGCGTGGATACGCAGTATTTT. The whole variable domain, filled in from reference TRBV9 and TRBJ2-3, reads DSGVTQTPKHLITATGQRVTLRCSPRSGDLSVYWYQQSLDQGLQFLIQYYNGEERAKGNILERFSAQQFPDLHSELNLSSLELGDSALYFCASSVGVDTQYFGPGTRLTVL.

The rearrangement links TRBV5-1 to TRBJ1-2, with D uncertain. The germline gives CDR1 SGHRS, CDR2 YFSETQ. With 1 base removed from V and 8 bases from J, the gap between germline ends came to 12 bases. This CDR3 has 13 amino acids. The CDR3 region is CASSLQGSEGYTF. In nucleotides, the CDR3 is TGCGCCAGCAGCTTGCAAGGGAGCGAGGGCTACACCTTC.

J is TRBJ2-1 and V is TRBV5-1; the D call may be TRBD1 or TRBD2 (5 bases each). Germline V lookup: CDR1 SGHRS, CDR2 YFSETQ. V was clipped by 0 bases and J by 8 bases, with 15 bases between them. The CDR3 totals 15 residues. For the CDR3, the DNA is TGCGCCAGCAGCTTGGAGTCTCGAGGGGCCGATGAGCAGTTCTTC. This codes for CASSLESRGADEQFF.

The V gene is TRBV27, the J gene TRBJ2-7; 11 bases match TRBD2. J gave up 0 bases and V 5 bases, and 3 bases lay outside the gene matches. CDR3 length equals 15 residues. Germline V gene sequence: CDR1 MNHEY, CDR2 SMNVEV (reference sequence). CDR3 sequence (DNA): TGTGCCAGCAGTACTAGCGGGGGCCACTCCTACGAGCAGTACTTC. It translates to CASSTSGGHSYEQYF.

V usage is TRBV7-2 and J usage is TRBJ2-5, with TRBD1 identical over 7 bases. Germline trimming cut 5 bases from V and 7 bases from J; bases unmatched to any gene: 10. CDR3 length equals 14 residues. CDR1 and CDR2 from the germline V gene are SGHTA and FQGNSA. CDR3 sequence reads: CASSVDRSIWTQYF. The DNA of the CDR3 is TGTGCCAGCAGCGTGGACAGGTCAATCTGGACCCAGTACTTC.

The gene calls are TRBV5-1 and TRBJ2-7; possible D gene TRBD1, 6 bases. V lost 0 bases and J 1 base, leaving 32 bases between the germline ends. This CDR3 is built from 22 residues. Germline V gene lookup returns CDR1 SGHRS and CDR2 YFSETQ. The CDR3 DNA follows: TGCGCCAGCAGCTTGGCGAGTACCCCAGGGACAATCCTACGAAGGCAATCCTACGAGCAGTACTTC. Its protein product is CASSLASTPGTILRRQSYEQYF.

This chain uses TRBV19 with TRBJ1-5, with D tentatively TRBD1 (6 bases). Trimming took off 6 bases at V and 1 base at J, with 16 bases between the two ends. Looked up from germline, CDR1 is LNHDA and CDR2 is SQIVND (reference sequence). This CDR3 is 16 amino acids long. CDR3 amino acids: CASRGRGLESNQPQHF. The CDR3, as DNA: TGTGCCAGTAGGGGTCGGGGGCTGGAGAGCAATCAGCCCCAGCATTTT.

The CDR3 DNA reads TGTGCCAGTAGTATAAGGGGGAGTAGCACTGAAGCTTTCTTT. Translated, it gives CASSIRGSSTEAFF. The V gene is TRBV19, the J gene TRBJ1-1, with TRBD1 as a possible D gene (6 bases). V was cut by 2 bases and J by 4 bases, with 11 bases left in between. The CDR3 is 14 residues long. Germline lookup yields CDR1 LNHDA and CDR2 SQIVND (reference sequence). The complete variable domain, with remaining parts taken from reference TRBV19 and TRBJ1-1, reads DGGITQSPKYLFRKEGQNVTLSCEQNLNHDAMYWYRQDPGQGLRLIYYSQIVNDFQKGDIAEGYSVSREKKESFPLTVTSAQKNPTAFYLCASSIRGSSTEAFFGQGTRLTVV.

The J gene is TRBJ1-2, the V gene TRBV27; 8 nucleotides align to TRBD1. Germline V gene lookup returns CDR1 MNHEY and CDR2 SMNVEV (reference sequence). CDR3 length equals 12 residues. The junction had 2 bases not matched to a gene; V was cut back by 3 bases and J by 8 bases. The CDR3 protein is CASSFPGGGYTF. In DNA, the CDR3 is TGTGCCAGCAGTTTCCCAGGGGGCGGCTACACCTTC.

The genes are TRBV6-6 and TRBJ1-2; the D is unclear. The germline gives CDR1 MNHNY, CDR2 SVGAGI (reference sequence). Trimming took off 2 bases at V and 2 bases at J, with 6 bases between the two ends. The CDR3 consists of 13 residues. The CDR3 spells CASSYGENYGYTF. CDR3 nucleotide sequence: TGTGCCAGCAGTTACGGAGAGAACTATGGCTACACCTTC.

The chain recombines TRBV9 with TRBJ1-4; 8 bases line up with TRBD1. J lost 0 bases, V lost 3 bases, and 7 bases had no gene match. The CDR3 length is 17 residues. In germline, CDR1 is SGDLS, CDR2 YYNGEE. CDR3 DNA sequence: TGTGCCAGCAGCGGCCTCGGGACAGGCGCAACTAATGAAAAACTGTTTTTT. Its protein is CASSGLGTGATNEKLFF.

V and J are TRBV10-3 and TRBJ1-3, with D uncertain. V gave up 4 bases and J gave up 0 bases, with 16 bases separating them. Germline V gene lookup returns CDR1 ENHRY and CDR2 SYGVKD. The CDR3 has 17 residues. The CDR3 sequence is CAISGASKELSGNTIYF. The CDR3 coding sequence is TGTGCCATCAGTGGGGCCTCTAAGGAACTCTCTGGAAACACCATATATTTT.

The V call is TRBV5-1, the J call TRBJ1-1; no reliable D call. Trimming removed 4 bases from V and 0 bases from J, with 13 bases in between. This CDR3 comprises 15 residues. Germline lookup yields CDR1 SGHRS and CDR2 YFSETQ. The CDR3 here is CASSLTRQVNTEAFF. The DNA for the CDR3 is TGCGCCAGCAGCCTTACCAGGCAGGTGAACACTGAAGCTTTCTTT.

The rearrangement links TRBV5-4 to TRBJ2-1, with 13 nucleotides matching TRBD2. The germline V gene encodes CDR1 SGHNT and CDR2 YYREEE (reference sequence). The CDR3 has 15 residues. With V trimmed by 4 bases and J by 4 bases, 2 bases remained unmatched. CDR3 DNA: TGTGCCAGCAGCAAACTAGCGGGAGGGTACAATGAGCAGTTCTTC. It encodes CASSKLAGGYNEQFF.

The gene calls are TRBV5-1 and TRBJ1-2; 10 bases line up with TRBD1. CDR1 SGHRS and CDR2 YFSETQ come from the germline V gene. The CDR3 is 16 amino acids. J lost 8 bases, V lost 4 bases, and 14 bases had no gene match. The CDR3 protein is CASSPTSPGQGRGYTF. CDR3 coding DNA: TGCGCCAGCAGCCCCACTTCCCCGGGACAGGGGAGAGGCTACACCTTC.

This clone was detected only a few times. This chain links TRBV28 with TRBJ1-2; 10 nucleotides agree with TRBD1. In germline, CDR1 is MDHEN, CDR2 SYDVKM. Trimming removed 5 bases from V and 3 bases from J; junction bases left unmatched: 9. The CDR3 has 16 amino acids. CDR3 in amino acids: CASSPSGQGGDYGYTF. As DNA, the CDR3 is TGTGCCAGCAGTCCCTCCGGACAGGGGGGTGACTATGGCTACACCTTC.

The chain links TRBV18 to TRBJ2-7, with D unclear. This CDR3 is 11 amino acids long. Trimming shortened V by 2 bases and J by 4 bases, and 3 bases separated the two germline ends. Germline values: CDR1 KGHSH, CDR2 LQKENI. For the CDR3, the DNA is TGTGCCAGCTCACCAGATTACGAGCAGTACTTC. It translates to CASSPDYEQYF. The whole variable domain, filled in from reference TRBV18 and TRBJ2-7, reads NAGVMQNPRHLVRRRGQEARLRCSPMKGHSHVYWYRQLPEEGLKFMVYLQKENIIDESGMPKERFSAEFPKEGPSILRIQQVVRGDSAAYFCASSPDYEQYFGPGTRLTVT.

The V call is TRBV20-1, the J call TRBJ2-1; no firm D call. Per germline, CDR1 DFQATT and CDR2 SNEGSKA (reference sequence). Trimming took 3 bases from V and 6 from J, leaving 15 bases between them. The CDR3 spans 14 residues. The CDR3 sequence is CSASSRFRPNEQFF. The CDR3 region has the DNA TGCAGTGCTAGTTCCCGGTTCAGACCCAATGAGCAGTTCTTC.

This clone showed up just once. The chain uses TRBV7-3 and TRBJ2-5; 7 bases align to TRBD2. Germline lookup yields CDR1 SGHTA and CDR2 FQGTGA. The CDR3 loop spans 13 amino acids. Germline trimming cut 2 bases from V and 3 bases from J; bases unmatched to any gene: 0. The DNA of the CDR3 is TGTGCCAGCAGCTTAGGGGGGGAAGAGACCCAGTACTTC. Translation: CASSLGGEETQYF.

Only one count was recorded for this clone. This chain links TRBV19 with TRBJ2-3; D is undetermined. This CDR3 is built from 14 residues. Between the trimmed V and J ends, which lost 2 bases and 2 bases, there was a span of 8 bases. Germline V gives CDR1 LNHDA, CDR2 SQIVND (reference sequence). The CDR3 nucleotides read TGTGCCAGTAGTATAACGGTAAACACAGATACGCAGTATTTT. Protein sequence: CASSITVNTDTQYF. Complete variable domain (other parts from reference TRBV19 and TRBJ2-3): DGGITQSPKYLFRKEGQNVTLSCEQNLNHDAMYWYRQDPGQGLRLIYYSQIVNDFQKGDIAEGYSVSREKKESFPLTVTSAQKNPTAFYLCASSITVNTDTQYFGPGTRLTVL.

This clone was observed once. The chain recombines TRBV12-5 with TRBJ1-1; D remains unclear. The CDR3 has 13 residues. The V gene lost 7 bases and the J gene lost 4 bases, with 13 bases spanning the gap. Germline V CDR1 and CDR2: LGHNT, FRNRAP. The CDR3 nucleotides read TGTGCTAGTGCCAAGGTCGTTGGCACTGAAGCTTTCTTT. It translates to CASAKVVGTEAFF.

This chain connects TRBV10-3 to TRBJ1-1; no firm D call. CDR1 is ENHRY, CDR2 SYGVKD, per germline. CDR3 length equals 14 residues. Trimming removed 6 bases from V and 1 base from J, with 12 bases in between. CDR3 amino acids: CAISGKGPNTEAFF. The CDR3 DNA follows: TGTGCCATCAGCGGTAAGGGCCCGAACACTGAAGCTTTCTTT.

This clone was found once. The genes are TRBV6-5 and TRBJ2-2, with a tentative D call TRBD1 (5 bases). Trimming took off 0 bases at V and 6 bases at J, with 8 bases between the two ends. Germline lookup yields CDR1 MNHEY and CDR2 SVGAGI. The CDR3 consists of 14 residues. The CDR3 here is CASSYSPRAGELFF. DNA for the CDR3: TGTGCCAGCAGTTACTCACCCAGGGCCGGGGAGCTGTTTTTT.

This clone appeared a single time. The chain carries TRBV15 and TRBJ1-4; 7 bases align to TRBD1. From germline, CDR1 is LNHNV and CDR2 YYDKDF (reference sequence). J was trimmed by 3 bases and V by 1 base; bases with no gene match: 8. The CDR3 is made up of 17 amino acids. CDR3 bases: TGTGCCACCAGCAGAGGAGAACCGGGACAGTCTAATGAAAAACTGTTTTTT. Its protein product is CATSRGEPGQSNEKLFF.

V is TRBV19 and J is TRBJ2-1; D is ambiguous. This CDR3 comprises 15 residues. Trimming cost V 3 bases and J 4 bases, with 13 bases left between them. Germline CDR1 and CDR2: LNHDA and SQIVND (reference sequence). CDR3 in amino acids: CASSISRNLYNEQFF. DNA of the CDR3: TGTGCCAGTAGTATCTCCAGGAACCTATACAATGAGCAGTTCTTC.

The rearrangement links TRBV6-5 to TRBJ1-1; D not certain. The CDR3 has 15 residues. V lost 1 base and J 0 bases, leaving 9 bases between the germline ends. The V gene's germline CDR1 is MNHEY and CDR2 SVGAGI. The CDR3 nucleotides read TGTGCCAGCAGTTACTTGGGCAGTATGAACACTGAAGCTTTCTTT. It encodes CASSYLGSMNTEAFF.

CDR3 DNA sequence: TGTGCCAGTAGTATGACAGGGGTTACTGAAGCTTTCTTT. Amino acid sequence: CASSMTGVTEAFF. The chain is built from TRBV19 and TRBJ1-1; TRBD1 agrees at 8 bases. Germline CDR1 reads LNHDA; CDR2 reads SQIVND (reference sequence). V was clipped by 3 bases and J by 5 bases; unmatched bases: 2. CDR3 size: 13 residues.

This chain connects TRBV9 to TRBJ1-3; TRBD1 matches at 7 bases. The length of the CDR3 is 16 residues. Germline values: CDR1 SGDLS, CDR2 YYNGEE. Trimming at V came to 2 bases and at J to 2 bases, leaving 7 bases not matched to a gene. CDR3 sequence reads: CASSVGGTVAGNTIYF. DNA of the CDR3: TGTGCCAGCAGCGTGGGAGGGACAGTCGCTGGAAACACCATATATTTT. Variable domain in full (rest from reference TRBV9 and TRBJ1-3): DSGVTQTPKHLITATGQRVTLRCSPRSGDLSVYWYQQSLDQGLQFLIQYYNGEERAKGNILERFSAQQFPDLHSELNLSSLELGDSALYFCASSVGGTVAGNTIYFGEGSWLTVV.

The table lists this clone with a count of one. This chain's CDR3 is CASSLRLAGRDEQFF. The CDR3 nucleotides are TGCGCCAGCAGCTTGCGGCTAGCGGGGAGGGATGAGCAGTTCTTC. The chain employs TRBV5-1 and TRBJ2-1; the match to TRBD2 covers 9 bases. Unmatched junction bases numbered 7, after V lost 1 base and J lost 8 bases. Germline values: CDR1 SGHRS, CDR2 YFSETQ. The CDR3 covers 15 residues.

A note on this clone: The junction departs from germline at one end; a sequencing error may be responsible. The V and J genes are TRBV19 and TRBJ1-2; D gene unclear. The germline CDR1 and CDR2 sequences are LNHDA and SQIVND (reference sequence). This CDR3 has 15 amino acids. The CDR3: CASSMTERGNDGYTF. The CDR3, as DNA: TGTGCCAGTAGTATGACGGAACGGGGTAACGATGGCTACACCTTC.